The clone carrying this T cell receptor (beta chain) occurred once. This specimen belongs to a study of blood T cell repertoires in COVID-19. Study summary: COVID-19 samples collected from the United States, Italy and Spain covered acute and convalescent phases.

In the study's own analysis: How many nucleated cells were present was estimated from reference gene primer amplification. Libraries were prepared by immunoSEQ multiplex PCR; TCRdb keeps only in-frame clonotypes and omits some of them. From that table come the V and J calls and clone size; the DNA was used to work out D and trimming. This sample has roughly 280,000 clones, with about nine tenths found just once. Participants were aged roughly 18 to 89 years from roughly 26 US areas. All recovered Cohort 3 donors got two negative PCRs, got clearance, or saw symptom resolution. Germline V CDR1 and CDR2: SEHNR, FQNEAQ (reference sequence). Trimming shortened V by 1 base and J by 7 bases, and 16 bases separated the two germline ends. This CDR3 region has 15 residues.

The origin of this receptor is a woman between 45 and 65 years old who had recovered from COVID-19. The chain carries TRBV7-9 and TRBJ1-2; D ambiguous. Sequencing was carried out using PBMCs or T cells enriched from blood (not recorded which). The CDR3 region is CASSLVPSGRSGYTF. The CDR3 coding sequence is TGTGCCAGCAGCTTAGTCCCGTCGGGTCGCAGTGGCTACACCTTC.